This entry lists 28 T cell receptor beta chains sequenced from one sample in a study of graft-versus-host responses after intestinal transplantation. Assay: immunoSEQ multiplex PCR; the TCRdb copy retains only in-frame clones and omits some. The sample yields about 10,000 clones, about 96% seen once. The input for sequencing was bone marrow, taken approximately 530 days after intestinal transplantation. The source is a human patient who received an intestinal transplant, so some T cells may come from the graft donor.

For the CDR3, the DNA is TGTGCCAGCAGCTTAAGTCATACGGGAGGGGGAGAGACCCAGTACTTC. Translated: CASSLSHTGGGETQYF. The rearrangement uses TRBV7-3 and TRBJ2-5; 8 bases agree with TRBD2. J gave up 4 bases and V 1 base, and 8 bases lay outside the gene matches. Per germline, CDR1 SGHTA and CDR2 FQGTGA. The CDR3 contains 16 residues.

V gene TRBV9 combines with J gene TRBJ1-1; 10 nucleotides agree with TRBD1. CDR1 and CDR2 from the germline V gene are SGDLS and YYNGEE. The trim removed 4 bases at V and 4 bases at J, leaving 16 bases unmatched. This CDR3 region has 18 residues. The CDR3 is CASSFYPGQGPGSTEAFF. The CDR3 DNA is TGTGCCAGCAGCTTTTACCCGGGACAGGGGCCAGGGAGCACTGAAGCTTTCTTT.

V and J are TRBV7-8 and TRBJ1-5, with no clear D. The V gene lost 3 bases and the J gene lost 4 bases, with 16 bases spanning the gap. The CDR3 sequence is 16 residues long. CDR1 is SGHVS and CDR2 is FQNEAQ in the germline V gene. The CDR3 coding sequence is TGTGCCAGCAGCTTGTACCTCCGGGTCCTGAATCAGCCCCAGCATTTT. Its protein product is CASSLYLRVLNQPQHF.

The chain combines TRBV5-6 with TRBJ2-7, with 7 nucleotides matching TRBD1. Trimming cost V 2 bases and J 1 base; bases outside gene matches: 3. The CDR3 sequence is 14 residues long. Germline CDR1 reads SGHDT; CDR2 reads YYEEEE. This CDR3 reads CASSFGTASYEQYF. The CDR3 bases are TGTGCCAGCAGCTTCGGGACAGCATCCTACGAGCAGTACTTC. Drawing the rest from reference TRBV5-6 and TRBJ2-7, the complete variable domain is DAGVTQSPTHLIKTRGQQVTLRCSPKSGHDTVSWYQQALGQGPQFIFQYYEEEERQRGNFPDRFSGHQFPNYSSELNVNALLLGDSALYLCASSFGTASYEQYFGPGTRLTVT.

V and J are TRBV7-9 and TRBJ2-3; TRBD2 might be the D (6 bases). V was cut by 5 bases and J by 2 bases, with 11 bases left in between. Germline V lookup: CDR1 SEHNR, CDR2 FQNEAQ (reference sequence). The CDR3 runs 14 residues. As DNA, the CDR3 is TGTGCCAGCAGCCCCCGGGACTCCACAGATACGCAGTATTTT. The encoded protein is CASSPRDSTDTQYF.

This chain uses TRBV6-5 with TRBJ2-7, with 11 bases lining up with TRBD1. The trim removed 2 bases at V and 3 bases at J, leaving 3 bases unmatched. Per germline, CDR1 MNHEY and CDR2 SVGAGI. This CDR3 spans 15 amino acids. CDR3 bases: TGTGCCAGCAGTTACGTAGGGACAGGGGGCTACGAGCAGTACTTC. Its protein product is CASSYVGTGGYEQYF.

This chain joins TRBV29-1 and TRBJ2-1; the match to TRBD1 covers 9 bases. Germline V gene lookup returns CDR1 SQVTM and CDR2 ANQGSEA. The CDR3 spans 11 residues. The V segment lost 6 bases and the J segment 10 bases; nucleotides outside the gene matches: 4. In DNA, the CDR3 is TGCAGCGTCGACAGGGGGACCGAGCAGTTCTTC. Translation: CSVDRGTEQFF.

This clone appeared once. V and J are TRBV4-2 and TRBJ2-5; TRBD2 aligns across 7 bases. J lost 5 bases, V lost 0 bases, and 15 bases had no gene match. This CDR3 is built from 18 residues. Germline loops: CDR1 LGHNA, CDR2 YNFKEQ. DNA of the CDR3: TGTGCCAGCAGCCAAGAAAGCCTAGCGGCCGCGAGGTGGGAGACCCAGTACTTC. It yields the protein CASSQESLAAARWETQYF.

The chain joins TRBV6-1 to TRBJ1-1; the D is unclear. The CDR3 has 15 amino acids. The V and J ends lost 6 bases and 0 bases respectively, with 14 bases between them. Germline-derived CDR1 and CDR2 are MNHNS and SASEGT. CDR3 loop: CASRIAAGMNTEAFF. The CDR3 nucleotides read TGTGCCAGCAGAATCGCGGCAGGCATGAACACTGAAGCTTTCTTT.

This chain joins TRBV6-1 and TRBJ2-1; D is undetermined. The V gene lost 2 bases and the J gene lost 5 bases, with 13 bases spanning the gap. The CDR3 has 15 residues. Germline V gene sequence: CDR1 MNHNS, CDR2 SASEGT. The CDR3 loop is CASSERRLLNNEQFF. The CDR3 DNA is TGTGCCAGCAGTGAAAGGAGACTTTTAAACAATGAGCAGTTCTTC.

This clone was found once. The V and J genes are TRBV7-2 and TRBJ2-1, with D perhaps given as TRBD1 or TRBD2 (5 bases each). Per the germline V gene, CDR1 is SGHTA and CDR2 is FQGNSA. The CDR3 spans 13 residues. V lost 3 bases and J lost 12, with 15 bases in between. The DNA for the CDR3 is TGTGCCAGCAGCTTCGGGGCAGCGGCCTTGCAGTTCTTC. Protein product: CASSFGAAALQFF.

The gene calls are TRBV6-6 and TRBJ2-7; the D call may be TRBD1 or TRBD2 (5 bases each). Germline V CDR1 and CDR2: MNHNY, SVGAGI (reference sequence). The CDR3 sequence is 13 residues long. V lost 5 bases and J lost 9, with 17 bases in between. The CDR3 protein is CASSGDRLRGQYF. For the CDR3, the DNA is TGTGCCAGCAGTGGCGACAGACTACGAGGGCAGTACTTC.

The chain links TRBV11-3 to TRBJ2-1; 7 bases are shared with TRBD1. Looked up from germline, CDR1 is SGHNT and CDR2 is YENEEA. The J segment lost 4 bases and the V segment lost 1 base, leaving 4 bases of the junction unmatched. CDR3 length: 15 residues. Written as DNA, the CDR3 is TGTGCCAGCAGCTTAGGGGGGACAGTGTACAATGAGCAGTTCTTC. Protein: CASSLGGTVYNEQFF.

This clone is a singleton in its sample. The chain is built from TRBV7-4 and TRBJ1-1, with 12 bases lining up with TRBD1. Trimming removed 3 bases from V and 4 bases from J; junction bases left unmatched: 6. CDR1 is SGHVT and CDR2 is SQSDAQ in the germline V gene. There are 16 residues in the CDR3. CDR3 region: CASSFKGQGAATEAFF. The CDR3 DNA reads TGTGCCAGCAGCTTTAAGGGACAGGGGGCCGCCACTGAAGCTTTCTTT.

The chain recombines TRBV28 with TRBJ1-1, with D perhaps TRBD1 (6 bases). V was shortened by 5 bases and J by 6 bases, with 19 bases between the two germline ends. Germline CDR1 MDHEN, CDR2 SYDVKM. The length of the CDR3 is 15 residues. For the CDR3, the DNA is TGTGCCAGCAGTCGTACAGGGAATTCGTACCCTGAAGCTTTCTTT. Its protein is CASSRTGNSYPEAFF.

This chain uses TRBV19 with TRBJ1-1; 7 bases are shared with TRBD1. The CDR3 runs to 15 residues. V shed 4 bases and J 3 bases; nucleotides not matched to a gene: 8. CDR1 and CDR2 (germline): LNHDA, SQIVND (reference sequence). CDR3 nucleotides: TGTGCCAGTAGTACGTACCTAGGGACAGACACTGAAGCTTTCTTT. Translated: CASSTYLGTDTEAFF.

For the CDR3, the DNA is TGTGCCAGCACTTTGACAGGGACGTCACCCCTCCACTTT. As protein: CASTLTGTSPLHF. The rearrangement uses TRBV27 and TRBJ1-6; 7 nucleotides match TRBD1. V lost 7 bases, J lost 10 bases, and 7 bases stayed unmatched. Germline values: CDR1 MNHEY, CDR2 SMNVEV (reference sequence). This CDR3 comprises 13 residues.

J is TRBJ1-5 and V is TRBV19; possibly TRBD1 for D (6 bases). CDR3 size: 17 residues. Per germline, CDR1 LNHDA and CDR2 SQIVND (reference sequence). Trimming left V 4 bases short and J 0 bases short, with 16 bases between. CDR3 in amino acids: CASSTPAAGDSNQPQHF. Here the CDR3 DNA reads TGTGCCAGTAGTACGCCCGCCGCAGGGGATAGCAATCAGCCCCAGCATTTT.

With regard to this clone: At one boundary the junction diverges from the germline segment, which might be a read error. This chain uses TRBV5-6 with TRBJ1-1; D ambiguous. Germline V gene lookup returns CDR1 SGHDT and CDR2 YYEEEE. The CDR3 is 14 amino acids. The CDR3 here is CASSLAAAQYTLTF. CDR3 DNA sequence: TGTGCCAGCAGCTTGGCGGCAGCCCAGTACACCCTCACCTTT.

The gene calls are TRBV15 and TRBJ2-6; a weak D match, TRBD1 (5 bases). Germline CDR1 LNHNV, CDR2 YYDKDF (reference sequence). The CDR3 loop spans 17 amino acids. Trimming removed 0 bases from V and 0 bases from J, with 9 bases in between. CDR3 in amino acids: CATSREAGPSGANVLTF. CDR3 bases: TGTGCCACCAGCAGAGAGGCAGGGCCCTCTGGGGCCAACGTCCTGACTTTC.

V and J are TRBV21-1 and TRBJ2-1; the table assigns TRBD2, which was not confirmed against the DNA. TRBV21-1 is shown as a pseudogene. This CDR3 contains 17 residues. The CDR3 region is CASSNQYAQRVTNEQFF. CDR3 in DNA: TGTGCCAGCAGCAATCAGTATGCCCAGCGAGTAACCAATGAGCAGTTCTTC.

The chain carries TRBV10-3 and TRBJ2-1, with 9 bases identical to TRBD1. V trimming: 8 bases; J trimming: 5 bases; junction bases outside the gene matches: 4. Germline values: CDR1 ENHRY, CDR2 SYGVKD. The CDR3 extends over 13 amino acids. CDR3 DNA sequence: TGTGCCATCCGGACAGGGGAAAACAATGAGCAGTTCTTC. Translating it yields CAIRTGENNEQFF.

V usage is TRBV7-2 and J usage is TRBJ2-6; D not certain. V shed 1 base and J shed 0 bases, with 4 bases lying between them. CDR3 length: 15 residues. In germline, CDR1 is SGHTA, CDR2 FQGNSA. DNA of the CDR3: TGTGCCAGCAGCTTAGAAGGCTCTGGGGCCAACGTCCTGACTTTC. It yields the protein CASSLEGSGANVLTF. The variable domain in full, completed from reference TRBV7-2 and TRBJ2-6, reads GAGVSQSPSNKVTEKGKDVELRCDPISGHTALYWYRQSLGQGLEFLIYFQGNSAPDKSGLPSDRFSAERTGGSVSTLTIQRTQQEDSAVYLCASSLEGSGANVLTFGAGSRLTVL.

CDR3 sequence reads: CASAGTRGEKLFF. The DNA for the CDR3 is TGCGCCAGCGCCGGGACACGGGGTGAAAAACTGTTTTTT. The gene calls are TRBV4-3 and TRBJ1-4, with D tentatively TRBD1 (6 bases). Per germline, CDR1 LGHNA and CDR2 YSLEER. The V gene lost 8 bases and the J gene lost 7 bases, with 14 bases spanning the gap. This CDR3 is built from 13 residues.

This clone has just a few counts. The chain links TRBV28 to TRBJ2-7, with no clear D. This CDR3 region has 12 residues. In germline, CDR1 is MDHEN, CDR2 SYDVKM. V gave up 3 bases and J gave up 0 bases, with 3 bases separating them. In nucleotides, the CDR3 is TGTGCCAGCAGTTTCAGCTCCTACGAGCAGTACTTC. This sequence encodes CASSFSSYEQYF.

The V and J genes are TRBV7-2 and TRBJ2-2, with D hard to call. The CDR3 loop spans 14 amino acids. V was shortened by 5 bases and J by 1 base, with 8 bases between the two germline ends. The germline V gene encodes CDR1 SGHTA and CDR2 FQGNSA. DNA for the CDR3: TGTGCCAGCAGCGAAGGACGGAACACCGGGGAGCTGTTTTTT. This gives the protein CASSEGRNTGELFF.

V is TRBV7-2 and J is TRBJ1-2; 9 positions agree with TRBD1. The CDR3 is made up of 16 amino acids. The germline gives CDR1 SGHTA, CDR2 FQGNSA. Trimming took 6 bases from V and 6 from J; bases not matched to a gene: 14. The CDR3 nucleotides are TGTGCCAGCAGGCCTTGGGACAGGGTGATCCTCCATGGCTACACCTTC. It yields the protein CASRPWDRVILHGYTF.

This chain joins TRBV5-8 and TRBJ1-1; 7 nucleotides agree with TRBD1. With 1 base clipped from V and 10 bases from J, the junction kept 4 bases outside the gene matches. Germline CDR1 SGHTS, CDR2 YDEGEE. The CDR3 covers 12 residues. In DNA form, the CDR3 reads TGTGCCAGCAGCTTGTCAGGGGGGGGAGCTTTCTTT. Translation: CASSLSGGGAFF.